These T cell receptor beta chains were read from a single sample in a study of blood T cell repertoires in COVID-19. The method was immunoSEQ multiplex PCR; TCRdb's version includes in-frame clones alone and lacks a portion of them. The sample records approximately 130,000 clones, around 87% being singletons. Sequenced: peripheral blood. The receptors here all came from a woman in her 50s with acute or convalescent COVID-19. The CDR3 runs from the conserved cysteine through the conserved F or W. Each record gives: J gene, clone size, V gene, D gene, CDR3 protein, CDR3 DNA. A D gene is named only where the DNA matches it firmly. Not every row has a clone size; where given, it reads once, few, many or a size class.

TRBJ2-5 . TRBV29-1 . CSVEPTEETQYF TGCAGCGTTGAGCCGACAGAAGAGACCCAGTACTTC
TRBJ2-3 . TRBV5-4 . CASSLGGLTDTQYF TGTGCCAGCAGCTTGGGGGGGCTCACAGATACGCAGTATTTT
TRBJ1-6 . TRBV5-1 TRBD1 CASSLYRGSVSPLHF TGCGCCAGCAGCTTGTACAGGGGCAGTGTTTCACCCCTCCACTTT
TRBJ2-1 . TRBV5-6 . CASSLVGGYSYNEQFF TGTGCCAGCAGCTTGGTTGGGGGCTACTCCTACAATGAGCAGTTCTTC
TRBJ1-3 . TRBV10-2 TRBD1 CASSQDRGDLPLFGNTIYF TGCGCCAGCAGCCAAGACAGGGGCGATCTCCCTCTCTTTGGAAACACCATATATTTT
TRBJ2-4 . TRBV11-2 . CASSSDDRPSKNIQYF TGTGCCAGCAGCTCAGATGACAGGCCGTCCAAAAACATTCAGTACTTC
TRBJ2-5 . TRBV5-1 TRBD2 CASRTGTSVFETQYF TGCGCCAGCAGAACCGGGACTAGCGTTTTCGAGACCCAGTACTTC
TRBJ2-7 . TRBV4-3 TRBD2 CASSLLAGDYEQYF TGCGCCAGCAGTCTACTAGCGGGGGACTACGAGCAGTACTTC
TRBJ1-6 . TRBV19 TRBD1 CATKDRGNSYNSPLHF TGTGCCACTAAGGACAGGGGGAATTCCTATAATTCACCCCTCCACTTT
TRBJ2-5 . TRBV6-2/TRBV6-3 . CASSLGGYQETQYF TGTGCCAGCAGCCTCGGAGGGTACCAAGAGACCCAGTACTTC
TRBJ1-5 . TRBV4-3 TRBD1 CASSQRQGQPQHF TGCGCCAGCAGCCAAAGACAGGGTCAGCCCCAGCATTTT
TRBJ2-1 few TRBV4-3 . CASSQDPGKVVDEQFF TGCGCCAGCAGCCAAGATCCGGGGAAGGTTGTGGATGAGCAGTTCTTC
TRBJ2-7 . TRBV11-3 . CASSLDLREQYF TGTGCCAGCAGCTTAGATCTCCGCGAGCAGTACTTC
TRBJ2-7 . TRBV2 . CASRVTRNEQYF TGTGCCAGCAGGGTAACACGCAACGAGCAGTACTTC
TRBJ2-4 . TRBV6-6 TRBD1 CASSFMDRVKNIQYF TGTGCCAGCAGTTTCATGGACAGGGTCAAAAACATTCAGTACTTC
TRBJ2-5 . TRBV6-6 . CASAQLQETQYF TGTGCCAGCGCACAGTTACAAGAGACCCAGTACTTC
TRBJ2-5 . TRBV30 . CAWSVAAGPETQYF TGTGCCTGGAGTGTAGCGGCCGGACCAGAGACCCAGTACTTC
TRBJ2-1 . TRBV24-1 TRBD1 CATSDPSTGTIF TGTGCCACCAGTGACCCCTCGACAGGGACGATCTTC
TRBJ2-3 few TRBV27 TRBD2 CASRGAGAGDTQYF TGTGCCAGCAGGGGAGCGGGAGCGGGAGATACGCAGTATTTT
TRBJ2-7 few TRBV13 TRBD2 CASSRTGTSAYEQYF TGTGCCAGCAGCCGCACCGGGACTAGCGCGTACGAGCAGTACTTC
TRBJ1-1 . TRBV2 . CASTPHRQDTEAFF TGTGCCAGCACCCCCCACAGGCAGGACACTGAAGCTTTCTTT
TRBJ2-1 once TRBV30 . CAWSVGQFYNEQFF TGTGCCTGGAGTGTAGGACAGTTTTACAATGAGCAGTTCTTC
TRBJ1-4 . TRBV7-9 . CASSLALRQGKRANEKLFF TGTGCCAGCAGCTTAGCGCTACGTCAGGGGAAGAGGGCTAATGAAAAACTGTTTTTT
TRBJ1-2 . TRBV30 . CAWTTWGGYGYTF TGTGCCTGGACAACTTGGGGGGGCTATGGCTACACCTTC
TRBJ2-5 . TRBV5-4 . CASSLGVQETQYF TGTGCCAGCAGCTTGGGCGTCCAAGAGACCCAGTACTTC
TRBJ2-1 . TRBV7-7 TRBD2 CASSLRTGGDNEQFF TGTGCCAGCAGCTTAAGGACGGGGGGGGACAATGAGCAGTTCTTC
TRBJ1-5 . TRBV7-2 TRBD1 CASSSGTGLFGNQPQHF TGTGCCAGCAGTTCCGGGACAGGGTTATTTGGCAATCAGCCCCAGCATTTT
TRBJ1-1 few TRBV19 . CASSPDNKNTEAFF TGTGCCAGTAGCCCGGACAATAAGAACACTGAAGCTTTCTTT
TRBJ2-7 . TRBV5-5 . CASSQAPGQRAYEQYF TGTGCCAGCAGTCAAGCTCCGGGACAGCGGGCCTACGAGCAGTACTTC
TRBJ2-3 . TRBV5-1 TRBD2 CASSLAVSGGTDTQYF TGCGCCAGCAGCTTGGCCGTTAGCGGGGGCACAGATACGCAGTATTTT
TRBJ1-5 . TRBV27 . CASSPHGRVEAQHF TGTGCCAGCAGTCCCCACGGGCGGGTTGAAGCCCAGCATTTT
TRBJ1-1 few TRBV18 . CASSPNPGVYTEAFF TGTGCCAGCTCACCGAATCCAGGGGTGTACACTGAAGCTTTCTTT
TRBJ2-7 . TRBV4-3 TRBD2 CASSQDVRGGYEQYF TGCGCCAGCAGCCAAGACGTCCGGGGGGGCTACGAGCAGTACTTC
TRBJ2-6 . TRBV5-5 TRBD1 CASSTGTGLSGANVLTF TGTGCCAGCAGCACCGGGACAGGGCTGTCTGGGGCCAACGTCCTGACTTTC
TRBJ1-3 . TRBV7-2 . CASSVVPVEGSGNTIYF TGTGCCAGCAGCGTAGTTCCGGTGGAGGGCTCTGGAAACACCATATATTTT
TRBJ2-5 . TRBV5-1 . CASSSQGYETQYF TGCGCCAGCAGTTCACAGGGATACGAGACCCAGTACTTC
TRBJ2-7 . TRBV30 TRBD2 CAWRRTSESSYEQYF TGTGCCTGGAGGCGGACTAGCGAATCCTCCTACGAGCAGTACTTC
TRBJ2-3 . TRBV5-6 . CASSFGTDTQYF TGTGCCAGCAGCTTCGGCACAGATACGCAGTATTTT
TRBJ2-3 . TRBV29-1 TRBD2 CSVDSGNTDTQYF TGCAGCGTTGATAGCGGGAACACAGATACGCAGTATTTT
TRBJ2-5 . TRBV9 TRBD2 CASSVAGGTWETQYF TGTGCCAGCAGCGTAGCGGGGGGGACGTGGGAGACCCAGTACTTC
TRBJ1-4 . TRBV5-8 . CASSRTGPNEKLFF TGTGCCAGCAGCCGAACAGGGCCTAATGAAAAACTGTTTTTT
TRBJ2-7 once TRBV11-2 TRBD1 CASSLDGDRWEQYF TGTGCCAGCAGCTTAGATGGGGACAGGTGGGAGCAGTACTTC
TRBJ2-1 . TRBV19 TRBD2 CASSKGLAGGSSYNEQFF TGTGCCAGTAGTAAGGGACTAGCGGGAGGTAGCTCCTACAATGAGCAGTTCTTC
TRBJ1-5 . TRBV5-1 TRBD1 CASSFCQDGTDTCYSNQPQHF TGCGCCAGCAGCTTCTGCCAGGACGGGACAGACACTTGCTATAGCAATCAGCCCCAGCATTTT
TRBJ1-1 . TRBV7-9 . CASSFTGMGTEAFF TGTGCCAGCAGCTTTACAGGGATGGGCACTGAAGCTTTCTTT
TRBJ1-2 . TRBV27 . CASKSPGANYGYTF TGTGCCAGCAAATCACCCGGAGCTAACTATGGCTACACCTTC